This TCR beta chain originates from a study of T cell responses to AZD1222 COVID-19 vaccine. As to this clone: The target antigen is unknown.

Generated by immunoSEQ multiplex PCR, the TCRdb table keeps only in-frame clones and is missing some. The sample carries 75,000 to 90,000 clones, more than 85% recorded once. Study results and limitations: Only a handful of individuals given AZD1222 were seropositive at baseline.

Germline V CDR1 and CDR2: LGHDT, YNNKEL (reference sequence). Trimming removed 1 base at V and 10 bases at J, with 13 bases between. The CDR3 spans 13 residues. The V and J genes are TRBV3-1 (or the pseudogene TRBV3-2) and TRBJ1-1; D is perhaps TRBD1 (5 bases). Sequencing used peripheral blood, obtained 28 days after the second AZD1222 dose. The sequence derives from an adult who received the AZD1222 COVID-19 vaccine. Here the CDR3 reads CASSQALGRGAFF. The CDR3 region has the DNA TGTGCCAGCAGCCAAGCTTTAGGGAGGGGAGCTTTCTTT.